These 30 T cell receptor beta chains came from one sample sequenced in a study of blood T cell repertoires in COVID-19. Clones were read by immunoSEQ multiplex PCR, and TCRdb kept only the in-frame ones, dropping some. The table lists some 140,000 clones, 75% to 85% of them singletons. The sequenced sample consisted of peripheral blood. Receptor source: a woman in her sixties or seventies with COVID-19, enrolled during active disease.

The chain links TRBV29-1 to TRBJ1-5; no firm D call. Trimming removed 4 bases from V and 0 bases from J, with 7 bases in between. The CDR3 extends over 13 amino acids. The V gene's germline CDR1 is SQVTM and CDR2 ANQGSEA. The CDR3 sequence is CSVGENSNQPQHF. The CDR3 coding sequence is TGCAGCGTTGGGGAGAATAGCAATCAGCCCCAGCATTTT.

The chain couples TRBV5-6 to TRBJ1-2; 8 bases align to TRBD1. CDR1 is SGHDT, CDR2 YYEEEE, per germline. With V trimmed by 0 bases and J by 2 bases, 6 bases remained unmatched. CDR3 length: 16 amino acids. This chain's CDR3 is CASSLVFPGGNYGYTF. CDR3 sequence (DNA): TGTGCCAGCAGCTTGGTGTTCCCAGGGGGCAACTATGGCTACACCTTC.

The chain uses TRBV5-8 and TRBJ1-2; D might be TRBD1 (6 bases). This CDR3 is built from 14 residues. With 0 bases removed from V and 4 bases from J, the gap between germline ends came to 10 bases. Germline V gene sequence: CDR1 SGHTS, CDR2 YDEGEE. CDR3 amino acids: CASSLEGGTYGYTF. CDR3 in DNA: TGTGCCAGCAGCTTGGAAGGGGGTACCTATGGCTACACCTTC.

The chain recombines TRBV5-1 with TRBJ2-7; D perhaps matches TRBD1 (6 bases). This CDR3 region has 14 residues. Germline V gene data show CDR1 as SGHRS and CDR2 as YFSETQ. V dropped 4 bases and J dropped 1 base, with 12 bases sitting between them. Written as DNA, the CDR3 is TGCGCCAGCAGCCTTGACAGGATGTCCTACGAGCAGTACTTC. This gives the protein CASSLDRMSYEQYF.

This chain joins TRBV21-1 and TRBJ1-4. TRBV21-1 is a pseudogene. There are 14 residues in the CDR3. The CDR3 sequence is CASSNSIDCEKLFF. Here the CDR3 DNA reads TGTGCCAGCAGCAACAGTATTGACTGTGAAAAACTGTTTTTT.

The CDR3 here is CASSPKQGSTEAFF. CDR3 coding DNA: TGTGCCAGCTCACCGAAACAGGGGAGCACTGAAGCTTTCTTT. This chain uses TRBV18 with TRBJ1-1; TRBD1 agrees at 7 bases. CDR3 length equals 14 residues. Germline V gives CDR1 KGHSH, CDR2 LQKENI. The trim removed 3 bases at V and 4 bases at J, leaving 5 bases unmatched.

This clone was observed a handful of times. The chain employs TRBV3-1 (or the pseudogene TRBV3-2) and TRBJ1-1; no clear D. V lost 0 bases and J lost 3, with 5 bases in between. The CDR3 has 13 amino acids. The germline gives CDR1 LGHDT, CDR2 YNNKEL (reference sequence). The CDR3 bases are TGTGCCAGCAGCCAAGATGAGTACACTGAAGCTTTCTTT. Its translation is CASSQDEYTEAFF.

The V and J genes are TRBV19 and TRBJ2-4; 8 bases are a match to TRBD2. The germline V gene has CDR1 LNHDA and CDR2 SQIVND (reference sequence). V lost 6 bases to trimming and J lost 1 base; unmatched junction nucleotides: 8. This CDR3 has 16 amino acids. In DNA form, the CDR3 reads TGTGCCAGTAGACCGGCGGGGGGCGGGGCCAAAAACATTCAGTACTTC. Translation: CASRPAGGGAKNIQYF.

V gene TRBV11-3 combines with J gene TRBJ2-7; D is undetermined. Germline-derived CDR1 and CDR2 are SGHNT and YENEEA. The CDR3 contains 13 residues. Trimming removed 0 bases at V and 3 bases at J, with 6 bases between. The CDR3 bases are TGTGCCAGCAGCTTAGACTCCCGCTACGAGCAGTACTTC. It encodes CASSLDSRYEQYF.

V is TRBV30 and J is TRBJ1-6; 7 bases agree with TRBD1. The V gene's germline CDR1 is GTSNPN and CDR2 SVGIG (reference sequence). The CDR3 is 14 residues long. Unmatched junction bases numbered 6, after V lost 0 bases and J lost 10 bases. CDR3 in amino acids: CAWSVHRGGSPLHF. CDR3 in DNA: TGTGCCTGGAGTGTTCACAGGGGAGGCTCACCCCTCCACTTT. The full variable domain, in which reference TRBV30 and TRBJ1-6 provide the parts outside the CDR3, is SQTIHQWPATLVQPVGSPLSLECTVEGTSNPNLYWYRQAAGRGLQLLFYSVGIGQISSEVPQNLSASRPQDRQFILSSKKLLLSDSGFYLCAWSVHRGGSPLHFGNGTRLTVT.

This clone was seen many times. This chain links TRBV5-8 with TRBJ1-4; TRBD1 aligns across 9 bases. CDR1 and CDR2 from the germline V gene are SGHTS and YDEGEE. The CDR3 runs 15 residues. The V gene end was trimmed by 4 bases and the J gene end by 7 bases; junction bases not matched to a gene: 8. The CDR3 DNA is TGTGCCAGCAGCCTCACGACAGGGGGTAGTGAAAAACTGTTTTTT. Amino acids: CASSLTTGGSEKLFF.

The chain joins TRBV7-2 to TRBJ2-2; TRBD1 matches 9 bases. Trimming at V came to 6 bases and at J to 7 bases, leaving 9 bases not matched to a gene. The CDR3 consists of 15 residues. The V gene's germline CDR1 is SGHTA and CDR2 FQGNSA. Here the CDR3 reads CASRPRDRDNGELFF. CDR3 sequence (DNA): TGTGCCAGCAGGCCCCGGGACAGGGATAACGGGGAGCTGTTTTTT.

This clone came up once. The J gene is TRBJ1-6, the V gene TRBV28; D not certain. CDR1 is MDHEN and CDR2 is SYDVKM in the germline V gene. The CDR3 contains 14 residues. Trimming took off 2 bases at V and 6 bases at J, with 8 bases between the two ends. The DNA for the CDR3 is TGTGCCAGCAGTTTAGGCAGGCGTAATTCACCCCTCCACTTT. Translating it yields CASSLGRRNSPLHF.

V is TRBV7-8 and J is TRBJ2-5; D perhaps matches TRBD1 (6 bases). Germline loops: CDR1 SGHVS, CDR2 FQNEAQ. Trimming pared 0 bases from V and 2 bases from J, leaving 10 bases between. The CDR3 runs to 15 residues. CDR3 sequence (DNA): TGTGCCAGCAGCTTAGCGATAGGACAGCAAGAGACCCAGTACTTC. Its translation is CASSLAIGQQETQYF.

The chain combines TRBV3-1 (or the pseudogene TRBV3-2) with TRBJ2-1, with a tentative D call TRBD2 (7 bases). Germline V gives CDR1 LGHDT, CDR2 YNNKEL (reference sequence). Trimming took off 2 bases at V and 6 bases at J, with 14 bases between the two ends. CDR3 length equals 15 residues. CDR3 loop: CASSQSAGAVNEQFF. The CDR3, as DNA: TGTGCCAGCAGCCAATCCGCGGGGGCCGTCAATGAGCAGTTCTTC.

The rearrangement joins TRBV28 to TRBJ2-3; D possibly corresponds to TRBD1 (6 bases). Germline CDR1 is MDHEN and CDR2 is SYDVKM. The CDR3 contains 14 residues. Trimming cost V 5 bases and J 1 base, with 10 bases left between them. DNA of the CDR3: TGTGCCAGCAGTCCACCAGGGGGCACAGATACGCAGTATTTT. Encoded protein: CASSPPGGTDTQYF.

This clone was seen a single time. V gene TRBV5-6 combines with J gene TRBJ2-7, with D perhaps TRBD2 (7 bases). Looked up from germline, CDR1 is SGHDT and CDR2 is YYEEEE. V gave up 0 bases and J gave up 3 bases, with 13 bases separating them. CDR3 length: 15 amino acids. CDR3 region: CASSLAGGSYYEQYF. The CDR3 nucleotides read TGTGCCAGCAGCTTGGCGGGGGGCAGCTACTACGAGCAGTACTTC.

The V gene is TRBV4-2, the J gene TRBJ1-1; 8 bases align to TRBD1. Germline CDR1 and CDR2: LGHNA and YNFKEQ. The CDR3 is 20 residues long. The V gene end was trimmed by 1 base and the J gene end by 1 base; junction bases not matched to a gene: 17. The CDR3: CASSQANREVWTGTNTEAFF. DNA of the CDR3: TGTGCCAGCAGCCAAGCCAACCGAGAGGTCTGGACAGGGACGAACACTGAAGCTTTCTTT.

The rearrangement uses TRBV19 and TRBJ2-1, with 8 bases lining up with TRBD2. Germline V gives CDR1 LNHDA, CDR2 SQIVND (reference sequence). Germline trimming cut 9 bases from V and 1 base from J; bases unmatched to any gene: 5. This CDR3 region has 14 residues. The CDR3 region has the DNA TGTGCCAGCCGTAGCGGGGCTTCCTACAATGAGCAGTTCTTC. Its protein is CASRSGASYNEQFF. Variable domain in full (rest from reference TRBV19 and TRBJ2-1): DGGITQSPKYLFRKEGQNVTLSCEQNLNHDAMYWYRQDPGQGLRLIYYSQIVNDFQKGDIAEGYSVSREKKESFPLTVTSAQKNPTAFYLCASRSGASYNEQFFGPGTRLTVL.

V and J are TRBV28 and TRBJ2-4; D is perhaps TRBD1 (5 bases). CDR1 and CDR2 from the germline V gene are MDHEN and SYDVKM. The CDR3 sequence is 15 residues long. V lost 7 bases and J 0 bases, leaving 13 bases between the germline ends. CDR3 loop: CASTSQGLAKNIQYF. In nucleotides, the CDR3 is TGTGCCAGCACCTCTCAGGGATTAGCCAAAAACATTCAGTACTTC.

This chain uses TRBV7-6 with TRBJ1-1; 9 bases are a match to TRBD1. V shed 5 bases and J 0 bases; nucleotides not matched to a gene: 7. This CDR3 spans 16 amino acids. The V gene's germline CDR1 is SGHVS and CDR2 FNYEAQ. Written as DNA, the CDR3 is TGTGCCAGCAGCCACGGACAGGGGCAGGTGAACACTGAAGCTTTCTTT. Its translation is CASSHGQGQVNTEAFF.

The J gene is TRBJ2-7, the V gene TRBV5-8; TRBD2 matches 8 bases. The V gene's germline CDR1 is SGHTS and CDR2 YDEGEE. V was clipped by 1 base and J by 2 bases; unmatched bases: 5. The CDR3 runs to 15 residues. The CDR3 DNA sequence: TGTGCCAGCAGCTTGTCCGGGGGGGCTCCCTACGAGCAGTACTTC. It codes for CASSLSGGAPYEQYF.

The chain couples TRBV30 to TRBJ1-2, with no clear D. The CDR3 loop spans 15 amino acids. CDR1 is GTSNPN and CDR2 is SVGIG in the germline V gene (reference sequence). V lost 2 bases to trimming and J lost 1 base, with 14 bases between them. Written as DNA, the CDR3 is TGTGCCTGGAGTCCCGGTCTCAGGTTTAACTATGGCTACACCTTC. Its protein is CAWSPGLRFNYGYTF.

This clone was observed a handful of times. This chain joins TRBV3-1 (or the pseudogene TRBV3-2) and TRBJ1-6, with 7 nucleotides matching TRBD1. CDR3 size: 17 residues. After removal of 3 bases from V and 7 bases from J, the junction contained 12 bases not matched to a gene. The V gene's germline CDR1 is LGHDT and CDR2 YNNKEL (reference sequence). The CDR3 coding sequence is TGTGCCAGCAGCCAGGCGGGACAGCGGACTTCCAATTCACCCCTCCACTTT. It encodes CASSQAGQRTSNSPLHF.

The rearrangement links TRBV2 to TRBJ1-2; 9 nucleotides line up with TRBD1. This CDR3 has 13 amino acids. The V gene's germline CDR1 is SNHLY and CDR2 FYNNEI. V dropped 6 bases and J dropped 7; count of bases not matched to a gene: 6. The chain's CDR3 is CASRGDRVGGYTF. The CDR3 DNA follows: TGTGCCAGCAGAGGGGACAGGGTGGGTGGCTACACCTTC.

This chain joins TRBV20-1 and TRBJ2-7, with TRBD1 matching over 8 bases. Trimming at V came to 3 bases and at J to 4 bases, leaving 5 bases not matched to a gene. The germline gives CDR1 DFQATT, CDR2 SNEGSKA (reference sequence). The CDR3 sequence is 13 residues long. CDR3 DNA sequence: TGCAGTGCTAGTTGGGACAGGTCTTACGAGCAGTACTTC. Translating gives CSASWDRSYEQYF.

This clone was counted a single time. CDR3 in DNA: TGTGCCAGCTCACCGGGACAGGGGGCAATAGAGCAGTACTTC. Translation: CASSPGQGAIEQYF. The V call is TRBV18, the J call TRBJ2-7, with 12 bases aligning to TRBD1. This CDR3 region has 14 residues. Trimming took 3 bases from V and 7 from J; bases not matched to a gene: 4. The germline V gene encodes CDR1 KGHSH and CDR2 LQKENI.

This rearrangement joins TRBV7-2 to TRBJ1-2, with a weak D call TRBD1 (5 bases). Germline-derived CDR1 and CDR2 are SGHTA and FQGNSA. V lost 6 bases and J 0 bases, leaving 11 bases between the germline ends. The CDR3 is 14 amino acids. For the CDR3, the DNA is TGTGCCAGCAGTTCCGACAGACCTAACTATGGCTACACCTTC. Encoded protein: CASSSDRPNYGYTF.

The V gene is TRBV4-1, the J gene TRBJ1-2; 9 bases match TRBD1. J gave up 4 bases and V 1 base, and 4 bases lay outside the gene matches. The CDR3 has 15 residues. Germline assignment: CDR1 MGHRA and CDR2 YSYEKL. DNA of the CDR3: TGCGCCAGCAGCCAAGGACAGGGGGGTGGCTATGGCTACACCTTC. This codes for CASSQGQGGGYGYTF.

The chain employs TRBV7-2 and TRBJ2-7, with a possible D match to TRBD1 (6 bases). With 5 bases removed from V and 6 bases from J, the gap between germline ends came to 14 bases. The CDR3 runs 13 residues. Germline assignment: CDR1 SGHTA and CDR2 FQGNSA. CDR3 sequence: CASSTREGGEQYF. The CDR3 DNA reads TGTGCCAGCAGCACCAGGGAAGGGGGCGAGCAGTACTTC. The variable domain in full, completed from reference TRBV7-2 and TRBJ2-7, reads GAGVSQSPSNKVTEKGKDVELRCDPISGHTALYWYRQSLGQGLEFLIYFQGNSAPDKSGLPSDRFSAERTGGSVSTLTIQRTQQEDSAVYLCASSTREGGEQYFGPGTRLTVT.